The entry below describes one TCR beta chain. Its matching antigen is unknown. The data stem from a study of blood T cells in healthy people across ages. Study-wide results and limits: Underestimates were what the diversity estimates from one million T cells were considered to be.

The second PCR ran roughly 7 to 11 cycles with a sample-barcoded 5' primer and J-beta primers. TCRdb recomputed calls from the 5' RACE reads with MiXCR, one row per CDR3 protein. The sample lists about 2 million distinct CDR3 sequences; about 50% were seen once. Total RNA, at least 5.5 micrograms per sample, was extracted from PBMCs. Losses at the gene ends were 4 bases for V and 7 bases for J; bases not matched to a gene: 9. The CDR3 has 17 amino acids. CDR1 is MDHEN, CDR2 SYDVKM, per germline. Material: blood. This chain joins TRBV28 and TRBJ2-1, with 14 positions matching TRBD2. This sequence was found in a woman in her thirties or forties in good health. DNA of the CDR3: TGTGCCAGCAGTTCGATCCGACTAGCGGGGGGGCTTAATGAGCAGTTCTTC. It encodes CASSSIRLAGGLNEQFF.